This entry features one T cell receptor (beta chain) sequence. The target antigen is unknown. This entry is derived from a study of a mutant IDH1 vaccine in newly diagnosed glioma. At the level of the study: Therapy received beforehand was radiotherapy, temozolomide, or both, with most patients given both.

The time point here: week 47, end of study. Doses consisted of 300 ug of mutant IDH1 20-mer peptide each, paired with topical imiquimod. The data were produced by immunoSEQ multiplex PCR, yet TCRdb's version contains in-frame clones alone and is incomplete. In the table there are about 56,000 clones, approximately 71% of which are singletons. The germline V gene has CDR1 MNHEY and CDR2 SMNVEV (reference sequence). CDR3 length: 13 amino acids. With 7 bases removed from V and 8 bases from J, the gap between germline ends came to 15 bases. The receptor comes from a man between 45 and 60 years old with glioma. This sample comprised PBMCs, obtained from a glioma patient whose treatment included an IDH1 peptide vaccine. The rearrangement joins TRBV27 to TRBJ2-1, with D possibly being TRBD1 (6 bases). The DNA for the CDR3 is TGTGCCAGCAACCCACAGGGTAGGCATGAGCAGTTCTTC. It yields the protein CASNPQGRHEQFF.